This TCR beta chain was found in a study of T-cell reconstitution after alpha-beta-depleted transplantation in children. The authors prepared the TCRbeta library with unique molecular identifiers. TCRdb redid the calling of the PCR reads with MiXCR, one entry per CDR3 protein. The table shows about a million distinct CDR3 sequences, with roughly 29% occurring only once. V was shortened by 1 base and J by 4 bases, with 11 bases between the two germline ends. Germline assignment: CDR1 KGHSH and CDR2 LQKENI. The CDR3 has 15 residues. With respect to this clonotype: Its antigen is as yet unknown.

General study results and limits: From newly produced T cells came most of the T-cell counts and diversity one year after transplant. In patients about two months after transplant, alpha-beta T cells reportedly arose from several hundred expanded graft clones. There were some patients whose high TCRbeta diversity at day 60 came from surviving recipient T cells and thymic progenitors.

This TCR was sampled from a boy under two years old who had a stem cell transplant for SCID, so the T cells may come from the graft donor. The material sequenced was PBMCs, mostly from graft donor cells, taken 360 days after TCRalphabeta/CD19-depleted stem cell transplant. The chain joins TRBV18 to TRBJ2-1, with D perhaps TRBD1 (6 bases). The DNA for the CDR3 is TGTGCCAGCTCACCACAGAACAGGGAGTACAATGAGCAGTTCTTC. This gives the protein CASSPQNREYNEQFF. The full variable domain, its missing parts supplied by reference TRBV18 and TRBJ2-1, is NAGVMQNPRHLVRRRGQEARLRCSPMKGHSHVYWYRQLPEEGLKFMVYLQKENIIDESGMPKERFSAEFPKEGPSILRIQQVVRGDSAAYFCASSPQNREYNEQFFGPGTRLTVL.